Included here is one TCR beta chain sequence, with context. Sequencing used immunoSEQ multiplex PCR; TCRdb keeps in-frame clones, though not all of them. The sample carries a few hundred thousand clones, approximately 88% recorded once. These data originate in a study of blood T cell repertoires in COVID-19. This CDR3 spans 16 amino acids. With V trimmed by 10 bases and J by 5 bases, 13 bases remained unmatched. CDR1 is MNHEY and CDR2 is SMNVEV in the germline V gene (reference sequence). Sequenced: peripheral blood. This TCR derives from a woman aged 25-40 years who had recovered from COVID-19. V is TRBV27 and J is TRBJ2-5; 13 bases match TRBD2. This CDR3 reads CATRLAGGQRGETQYF. DNA for the CDR3: TGTGCCACCAGACTAGCGGGGGGCCAAAGGGGGGAGACCCAGTACTTC.